What follows describes a single T cell receptor beta chain. The antigen this receptor binds is unknown. No base-level quality is on record; no much larger clone is a single base apart. The data belong to a study of cytomegalovirus exposure and HLA in healthy donors (dated by TCRdb to about 2017). About the full investigation: According to an earlier analysis of 550 to 700 of the donors, roughly 180 million T cells yielded 100 million or so unique TCR beta sequences and about 280 Gb of sequence data. Across roughly 420 genotyped donors of the cohort, an average of roughly 250,000 unique TCR beta nucleotide sequences per donor were sequenced, and around 20% of those sequences were non-productive. The later analysis used no new phenotypic data to find candidate immune exposures, relying instead on TCR beta sequences and their occurrence across donors. The study aimed to test whether cataloging public T cell receptors could reveal signatures of past pathogen exposure. Alongside the repertoire data, information on donor age, sex, ethnicity and CMV serostatus was compiled. Along with the approximately 650-subject first cohort, a separate validation cohort of around 120 different subjects was used. The number of donors typed differed by locus, with roughly 620-640 for A, B, C, DRB1 and DQB1, around 560 for DQA1, 600 to 610 for DPA1, and around 450 for DPB1. To decide whether each TCR beta V gene segment behaved as functional or pseudogenic, an earlier analysis of fewer than 750 of the donors relied on high-throughput TCR beta sequencing. In a later analysis, previously published TCR beta repertoires from 670 or so donors were re-analyzed and high-resolution HLA genotyping was added so that TCR occurrence patterns could be studied. A later genetic analysis used genome-wide SNP genotypes for about 55% of the 666 donors, treating that subset as a discovery cohort. The genetic ancestry cluster associated with self-reported Caucasian donors included approximately 85% of the roughly 360 genotyped donors. To predict cytomegalovirus infection status, the study brought together high-throughput TCR immunosequencing, statistical association of individual TCRs with disease status, and machine learning. All discovery cohort repertoires had been generated using a single sequencing platform. The study profiled the T cell repertoires of 666 subjects by immunosequencing and related them to cytomegalovirus serostatus. Both class I and class II loci were covered by HLA typing, at four-digit resolution. Roughly 290 gigabases of sequencing data and around 90 million unique TCR sequences made up an early release that covered some 640 HLA-typed donors. Roughly 5 DR-DQ haplotypes were handled as single units for association and clustering, since linkage in the cohort was strong. On the study overall, not on this receptor specifically: A further reported finding was that TCR beta sequences accurately predicted the HLA-A and HLA-B alleles for most subjects in the first cohort. HLA typing was unavailable for some donors at each locus, so association tests used only the typed subset. A later analysis found that most CMV-associated TCR beta chains appeared HLA-restricted, with HLA associations seemingly driven largely by CMV exposure. The earlier analysis of approximately 560 of the donors excluded about 16 rarely observed V segments, including chromosome 9 orphons, because counts were too low. In a later analysis, more than 15,000 TCR beta sequences were associated with specific HLA alleles at a false discovery rate of 0.05. In a later analysis, several top co-occurrence clusters were reported to appear linked to parvovirus B19, influenza, CMV and Epstein-Barr virus. It was suggested by the authors that the approach could potentially be generalized to other disease states and immunological phenotypes. In a later analysis, HLA-associated TCR beta chains were found to be more clonally expanded and to have lower generation probabilities than equally common non-associated chains. Presence/absence analyses assumed roughly uniform sequencing depth across donors, an assumption that may not hold. This cohort had only TCR beta chains sequenced, and the lack of alpha or paired-chain data limited which features could be detected. In an earlier analysis of a few hundred of the donors, most TCR beta V segments were observed in productive rearrangements about 87% or about 30% of the time, broadly matching IMGT annotations. In vitro tests confirmed that a few of the cytomegalovirus-associated TCR beta chains recognize cytomegalovirus antigens. The 87-base-pair reads could not distinguish some IMGT-functional V segments, including TRBV6-2 and TRBV6-3, so those segments were excluded. A later genetic analysis associated a missense DCLRE1C variant with V-gene and J-gene trimming of TCR beta chains, and an independent cohort replicated the association. A cluster of highly shared sequence variants was judged likely to represent a technical artifact of the sequencing pipeline. The classifier was reported to diagnose cytomegalovirus status with high specificity and sensitivity in both the original cohort and the validation cohort. Correlated functional status among segregating V segments might reflect linkage disequilibrium, but an unknown experimental factor could not be ruled out. A later genetic analysis reported fewer N-insertions in productive TCRs among donors in an Asian-associated ancestry cluster than the roughly 700-donor mean. Most TCR sequences were seen in very few donors, while some public TCRs were found in many individuals. Assigning TCR associations to individual alleles was difficult when HLA alleles, especially DR and DQ, strongly co-occurred. For the cohort, immune exposure information was limited to CMV serostatus. In a later analysis, the rate of TCR association differed among HLA loci, with DRB1 alleles having the most associated TCRs and HLA-C alleles having the fewest. The study gave a list of 150 to 200 TCR beta chains associated with cytomegalovirus.

The library was built by means of the immunoSEQ multiplex PCR assay. For the multiplex PCR, a mixture combining 60 forward primers for TCR Vbeta segments and 13 reverse primers for TCR Jbeta segments was used. Amplification of the CDR3 region of rearranged TCR beta genes was performed with a multiplex PCR assay on genomic DNA. Amplified TCR beta libraries were sequenced as 87-base-pair reads on the Illumina HiSeq System. The published analysis was carried out like this. In a later analysis, 80 million or so unique TCR beta chains were counted across the roughly 610 repertoires, and approximately 9.9 million of these chains were shared by at least two donors. To remove PCR and sequencing errors, raw reads were error-corrected and collapsed into unique sequences using a nearest-neighbor algorithm that merged closely related sequences. To assign V, D and J gene segments, CDR3 sequences were aligned to IMGT reference sequences. For a sequence to be retained, a match of at least six nucleotides to both a V gene segment and a J gene segment was required. A rearrangement counted as productive if the CDR3 had no stop codons and remained in frame with V and J, and every other rearrangement counted as non-productive. Following IMGT convention, CDR3 was defined as the stretch from the second conserved V-encoded cysteine to the conserved J-encoded phenylalanine. The earlier analysis of 587 of the donors excluded sequences that lacked an unambiguous match to a single V gene segment. An earlier analysis of a few hundred of the donors called V segments functional above 56.7% productive rearrangements and segregating when the between-donor standard deviation exceeded 5%. A statistical classification framework was built to diagnose cytomegalovirus status from the catalog of TCR beta chain sequences. In a later analysis, TCR nucleotide sequences were compared against IMGT/GENE-DB human TR gene sequences so that V and J genes could be assigned. A later analysis assigned CDR3 sequences and most-parsimonious VDJ recombination scenarios with the TCRdist pipeline. A later analysis defined each TCR beta chain by its CDR3 amino acid sequence plus V-gene family, and excluded reads lacking a unique V-gene family. A later analysis removed 592 highly shared, low-generation-probability nucleotide sequences to deal with suspected cross-contamination and a sequencing artifact. In a later analysis, a clonal expansion index was calculated for each public chain from normalized within-repertoire ranks of inferred template counts. A later analysis computed generation probabilities with a VDJ recombination model fitted to out-of-frame rearrangements, and checked the results against IGoR. A later analysis scored TCR-TCR, TCR-HLA and TCR-CMV co-occurrence with hypergeometric tests, applying a repertoire-size bias correction to TCR pairs. False discovery rates were estimated in a later analysis by permuting HLA or CMV assignments 20 times. In a later analysis, co-occurring TCRs were grouped using DBSCAN, and TCRdist sequence similarity was added for clustering within HLA-allele-positive subsets. For co-occurrence clustering, repertoires with fewer than 30,000 or more than 120,000 public chains were excluded, along with four to six repertoires with anomalous nucleotide sharing. What TCRdb holds here is the immuneACCESS table cut down to in-frame rearrangements. Part of the clones is not present; checked against another copy, under half of the missing clones reflect an unresolved V gene, and the others are unexplained. D and trimming were read from the DNA, whereas the V and J calls and clone size are those reported in that table. The sample table contains approximately 190,000 clones; only one count was recorded for around 85% of them. Over 3.5% of the sample goes to the ten largest clones.

The CDR3 has 13 amino acids, counting the end cysteine and phenylalanine. Solely the CDR3 DNA is kept, with 39 bases framed from the first base. CDR1 and CDR2 are read off the germline V gene (reference sequence) as LNHDA and SQIVND. The trim is 8 bases for V and 0 bases for J, with a gap of 10 bases between the germline ends. The cohort consisted of 666 healthy bone marrow donors. All cohort members were sampled while nominally healthy, although unrecorded immune exposures were likely present. The donor tested CMV seronegative, placing the donor among the approximately 360 seronegative members of the cohort. A peripheral blood sample was collected from each donor, and TCR beta sequencing was performed on peripheral blood mononuclear cells. Genomic DNA was extracted from the blood cell samples with the Qiagen DNeasy Blood Extraction Kit.

This clonotype was obtained from a man aged 45-65 years in good health and CMV-seronegative. The rearrangement joined TRBV19 to TRBJ2-5, with a weak D call of TRBD1 (6 bases match). The material sequenced was PBMCs. CDR3 protein: CASSGHYQETQYF. The DNA sequence is as follows: TGTGCCAGTTCGGGACACTACCAAGAGACCCAGTACTTC.